This T cell receptor beta chain is drawn from a study of cytomegalovirus exposure and HLA in healthy donors. Trimming removed 4 bases from V and 2 bases from J; junction bases left unmatched: 2. The germline V gene encodes CDR1 SEHNR and CDR2 FQNEAQ (reference sequence). The CDR3 has 16 amino acids. This clone was seen more than once but under ten times. It was with 60 Vbeta and 13 Jbeta primers that the PCR ran. Method: immunoSEQ multiplex PCR; TCRdb's copy keeps in-frame clones and lacks some. The table lists more than 130,000 clones, about 80% of them singletons, with around 4.9% in the top ten. This sequence originates from a male donor in good health and CMV-seronegative. Specimen: PBMCs. The V call is TRBV7-9, the J call TRBJ2-6, with 10 bases fitting TRBD1. Written as DNA, the CDR3 is TGTGCCAGCAGCTCCGGGACAGGGGCTGGGGCCAACGTCCTGACTTTC. It is translated as CASSSGTGAGANVLTF. Full variable domain (remainder filled in from reference TRBV7-9 and TRBJ2-6): DTGVSQNPRHKITKRGQNVTFRCDPISEHNRLYWYRQTLGQGPEFLTYFQNEAQLEKSRLLSDRFSAERPKGSFSTLEIQRTEQGDSAMYLCASSSGTGAGANVLTFGAGSRLTVL.